A selection of T cell receptor beta chains follows, all from one sample in a study of blood T cell repertoires in COVID-19. Here immunoSEQ multiplex PCR was the method, and the copy in TCRdb shows in-frame clones only, minus some. The sample carries over 150,000 clones, approximately 86% recorded once. Sequencing input: peripheral blood. All receptors come from a middle-aged man with active or convalescent COVID-19. Both conserved end residues are part of each CDR3. Fields, in order: J gene, V gene, D gene, CDR3 DNA, CDR3 protein. The D gene is left open where the match is weak.

>TRBJ2-7|TRBV20-1|TRBD2
TGCAGTGCTAGTAGCGGGAGGTCCTACGAGCAGTACTTC
CSASSGRSYEQYF
>TRBJ2-7|TRBV28|TRBD1
TGTGCCAGCAGCCCCAGGGGGCGCGGGGTTAGCTCCTACGAGCAGTACTTC
CASSPRGRGVSSYEQYF
>TRBJ1-1|TRBV3-1/TRBV3-2|.
TGTGCCAGCAGCCAAGGGCGGGAGTGGGCAGCTTTCTTT
CASSQGREWAAFF
>TRBJ2-5|TRBV11-2|TRBD2
TGTGCCAGCAGCTTCAGCGGGAGAGAGACCCAGTACTTC
CASSFSGRETQYF
>TRBJ2-1|TRBV24-1|TRBD2
TGTGCCACCAGTGATAGACTAGCGGAGCAGTTCTTC
CATSDRLAEQFF
>TRBJ2-7|TRBV4-1|.
TGCGCCAGCAGCCAAGAGGTATCAGCGACCCCCTGGGAGCAGTACTTC
CASSQEVSATPWEQYF
>TRBJ2-7|TRBV6-2/TRBV6-3|TRBD1
TGTGCCAGCAGTTGGCTACAGGGGGCCTACGAGCAGTACTTC
CASSWLQGAYEQYF
>TRBJ1-4|TRBV30|.
TGTGCCTGGAGGGGGAGACGCACGCTCGCAAAACTGTTTTTT
CAWRGRRTLAKLFF
>TRBJ2-7|TRBV14|.
TGTGCCAGCAGCCAAGACTGGGGAGGGGGCTACGAGCAGTACTTC
CASSQDWGGGYEQYF
>TRBJ1-4|TRBV5-1|.
TGCGCCAGCAGCTTGGGCAGGGAAAATGAAAAACTGTTTTTT
CASSLGRENEKLFF